This passage covers 8 T cell receptor beta chains from one sample sequenced in a study of post-analysis software for immune sequencing data. General observations from the study: Five TRBV segments, TRBV5-6, TRBV5-1 and TRBV20-1 among them, were found more frequent in patients than controls.

What these receptors recognize is not known. cDNA libraries for TCR beta contained unique molecular identifiers. From the PCR reads, TCRdb called clonotypes with MiXCR, one entry per CDR3 protein. In the table there are 170,000 or so distinct CDR3 sequences, roughly 31% of which are singletons. Input material: blood. The source is a girl under 18 with multiple sclerosis.

In its sample, this clonotype was seen many times. The rearrangement uses TRBV10-3 and TRBJ2-1, with D maybe TRBD2 (7 bases). Trimming shortened V by 0 bases and J by 3 bases, and 12 bases separated the two germline ends. The CDR3 length is 16 residues. CDR1 and CDR2 from the germline V gene are ENHRY and SYGVKD. The CDR3 spells CAISESGGGSYNEQFF. In DNA form, the CDR3 reads TGTGCCATCAGTGAGTCAGGCGGGGGCAGCTACAATGAGCAGTTCTTC.

V gene TRBV5-1 combines with J gene TRBJ1-2, with D possibly being TRBD1 (6 bases). This CDR3 comprises 13 residues. Trimming cost V 0 bases and J 7 bases, with 10 bases left between them. Germline lookup yields CDR1 SGHRS and CDR2 YFSETQ. CDR3 amino acids: CASSLVTGSGYTF. As DNA, the CDR3 is TGCGCCAGCAGCTTGGTAACAGGGAGTGGCTACACCTTC.

This sequence joins TRBV12-3 or TRBV12-4 and TRBJ2-5; D not resolved. The J call could be wrong; TRBJ2-7 is a better fit for the DNA end. The CDR3 extends over 11 amino acids. The CDR3 reads CASKRYDEQYF. In DNA form, the CDR3 reads TGTGCCAGCAAGAGGTACGACGAGCAGTACTTC.

With regard to this clonotype: This may stem from a read error, because a much larger clone lies one nucleotide away. The genes are TRBV9 and TRBJ2-1; TRBD2 aligns across 9 bases. The CDR3 is 14 amino acids. The germline gives CDR1 SGDLS, CDR2 YYNGEE. With 6 bases clipped from V and 10 bases from J, the junction kept 11 bases outside the gene matches. CDR3 coding DNA: TGTGCCAGCAACCTCGGGACTAGCTGTTGGGAGCAGTTCTTC. Protein product: CASNLGTSCWEQFF.

V usage is TRBV4-1 and J usage is TRBJ1-4, with D maybe TRBD1 (5 bases). Per the germline V gene, CDR1 is MGHRA and CDR2 is YSYEKL. The V and J ends lost 1 base and 8 bases respectively, with 8 bases between them. The CDR3 length is 13 residues. The CDR3 region has the DNA TGCGCCAGCAGCCAAGTGGGGGGAGAAAAACTGTTTTTT. This sequence encodes CASSQVGGEKLFF.

The chain couples TRBV20-1 to TRBJ2-7, with 9 bases aligning to TRBD1. V shed 6 bases, J shed 0 bases, and the junction held 9 bases outside the gene matches. There are 15 residues in the CDR3. The V gene's germline CDR1 is DFQATT and CDR2 SNEGSKA (reference sequence). CDR3 sequence: CSAKTGTGSSYEQYF. CDR3 sequence (DNA): TGCAGTGCCAAAACCGGGACAGGGAGCTCCTACGAGCAGTACTTC.

This clonotype was seen at least ten times. This rearrangement joins TRBV6-2 or TRBV6-3 to TRBJ2-3, with a tentative D call TRBD1 (5 bases). Looked up from germline, CDR1 is MNHEY and CDR2 is SVGEGT. The CDR3 loop spans 14 amino acids. Trimming cost V 6 bases and J 3 bases, with 13 bases left between them. For the CDR3, the DNA is TGTGCCAGCAGCCATAGGGGTCCGACAGATACGCAGTATTTT. This translates into CASSHRGPTDTQYF.

This clonotype turned up a few times. J is TRBJ2-5 and V is TRBV5-1, with 9 bases matching TRBD1. The CDR3 loop spans 14 amino acids. Germline V gene sequence: CDR1 SGHRS, CDR2 YFSETQ. V shed 3 bases, J shed 5 bases, and the junction held 5 bases outside the gene matches. The CDR3 DNA reads as TGCGCCAGCAGCTCGGGACAGGGCTACGAGACCCAGTACTTC. Its protein product is CASSSGQGYETQYF.